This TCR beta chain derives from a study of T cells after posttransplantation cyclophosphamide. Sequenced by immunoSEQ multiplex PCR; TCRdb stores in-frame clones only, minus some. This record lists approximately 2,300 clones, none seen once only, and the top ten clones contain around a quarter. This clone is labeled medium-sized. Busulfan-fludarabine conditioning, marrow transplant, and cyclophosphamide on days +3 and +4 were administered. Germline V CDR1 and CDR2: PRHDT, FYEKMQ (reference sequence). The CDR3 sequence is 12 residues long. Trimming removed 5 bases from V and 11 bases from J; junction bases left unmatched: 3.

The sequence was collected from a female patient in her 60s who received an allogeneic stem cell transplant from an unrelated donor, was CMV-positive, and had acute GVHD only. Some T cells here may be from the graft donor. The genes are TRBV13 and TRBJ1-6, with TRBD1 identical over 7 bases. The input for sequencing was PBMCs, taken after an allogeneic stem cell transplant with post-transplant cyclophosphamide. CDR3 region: CASSQGQAPLHF. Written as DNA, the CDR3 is TGTGCCAGCAGCCAAGGACAGGCACCCCTCCACTTT.